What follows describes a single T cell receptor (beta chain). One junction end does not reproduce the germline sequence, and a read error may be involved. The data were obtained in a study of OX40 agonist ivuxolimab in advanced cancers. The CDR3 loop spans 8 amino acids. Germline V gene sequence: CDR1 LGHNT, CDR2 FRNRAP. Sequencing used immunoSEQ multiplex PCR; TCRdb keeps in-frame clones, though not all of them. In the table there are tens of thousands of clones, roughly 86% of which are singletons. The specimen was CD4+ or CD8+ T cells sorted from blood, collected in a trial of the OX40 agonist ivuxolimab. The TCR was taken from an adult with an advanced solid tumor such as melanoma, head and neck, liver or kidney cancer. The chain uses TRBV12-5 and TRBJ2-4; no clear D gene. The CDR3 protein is CASGSGWF. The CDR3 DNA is TGTGCTAGTGGCTCCGGGTGGTTC.